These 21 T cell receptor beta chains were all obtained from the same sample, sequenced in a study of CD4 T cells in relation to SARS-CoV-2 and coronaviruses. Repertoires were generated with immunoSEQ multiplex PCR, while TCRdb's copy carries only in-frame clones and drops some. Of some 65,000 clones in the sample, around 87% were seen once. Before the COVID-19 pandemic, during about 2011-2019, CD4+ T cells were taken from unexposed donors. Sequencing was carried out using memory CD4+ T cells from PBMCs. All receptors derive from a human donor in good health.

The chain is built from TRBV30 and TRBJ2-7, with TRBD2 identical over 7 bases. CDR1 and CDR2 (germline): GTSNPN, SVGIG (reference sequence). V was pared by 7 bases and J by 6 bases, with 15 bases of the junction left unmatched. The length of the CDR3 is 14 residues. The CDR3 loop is CASLLGGSVPEQYF. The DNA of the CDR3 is TGTGCCTCCCTTTTGGGGGGGTCCGTCCCCGAGCAGTACTTC.

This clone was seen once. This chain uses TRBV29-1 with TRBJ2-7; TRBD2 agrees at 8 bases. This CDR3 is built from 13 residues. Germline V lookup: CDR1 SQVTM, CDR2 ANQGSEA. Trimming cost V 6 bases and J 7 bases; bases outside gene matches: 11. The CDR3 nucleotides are TGCAGCGTACTAGCGGACTTGGGGGAAGAGCAGTACTTC. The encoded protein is CSVLADLGEEQYF.

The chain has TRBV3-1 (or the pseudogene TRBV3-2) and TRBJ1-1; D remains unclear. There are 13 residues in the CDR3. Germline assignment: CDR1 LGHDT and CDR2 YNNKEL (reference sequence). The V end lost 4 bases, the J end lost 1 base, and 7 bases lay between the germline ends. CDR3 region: CASSPRANTEAFF. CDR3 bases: TGTGCCAGCAGCCCGAGGGCGAACACTGAAGCTTTCTTT.

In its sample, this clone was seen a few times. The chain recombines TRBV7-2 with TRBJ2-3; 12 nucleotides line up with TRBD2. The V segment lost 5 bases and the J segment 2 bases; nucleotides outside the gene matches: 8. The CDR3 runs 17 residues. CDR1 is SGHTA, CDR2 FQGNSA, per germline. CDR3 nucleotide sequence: TGTGCCAGCAGCCCGAGGGGGACTAGCGGGTTCACAGATACGCAGTATTTT. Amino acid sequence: CASSPRGTSGFTDTQYF. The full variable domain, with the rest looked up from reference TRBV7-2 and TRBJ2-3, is GAGVSQSPSNKVTEKGKDVELRCDPISGHTALYWYRQSLGQGLEFLIYFQGNSAPDKSGLPSDRFSAERTGGSVSTLTIQRTQQEDSAVYLCASSPRGTSGFTDTQYFGPGTRLTVL.

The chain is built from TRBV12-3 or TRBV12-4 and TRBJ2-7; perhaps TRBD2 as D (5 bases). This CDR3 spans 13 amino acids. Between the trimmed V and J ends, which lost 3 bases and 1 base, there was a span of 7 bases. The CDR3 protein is CASSLGDSYEQYF. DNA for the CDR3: TGTGCCAGCAGTTTGGGAGATTCCTACGAGCAGTACTTC.

The CDR3 is CASSLAIGRNQPQHF. CDR3 bases: TGTGCCAGCAGCTTAGCGATAGGACGCAATCAGCCCCAGCATTTT. The chain is built from TRBV7-2 and TRBJ1-5; unclear D gene. V lost 0 bases to trimming and J lost 2 bases, with 8 bases between them. This CDR3 is built from 15 residues. Germline V CDR1 and CDR2: SGHTA, FQGNSA.

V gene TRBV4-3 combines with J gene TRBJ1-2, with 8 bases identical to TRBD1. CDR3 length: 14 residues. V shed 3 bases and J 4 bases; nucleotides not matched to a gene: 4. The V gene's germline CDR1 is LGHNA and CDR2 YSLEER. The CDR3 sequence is CASSHPGGIYGYTF. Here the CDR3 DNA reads TGCGCCAGCAGCCACCCAGGGGGCATCTATGGCTACACCTTC.

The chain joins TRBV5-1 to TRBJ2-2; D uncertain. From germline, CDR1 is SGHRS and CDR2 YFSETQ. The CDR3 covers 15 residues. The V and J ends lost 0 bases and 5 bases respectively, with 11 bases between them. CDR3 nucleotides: TGCGCCAGCAGCTTGGGCAGAAGCTGGACCGGGGAGCTGTTTTTT. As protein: CASSLGRSWTGELFF.

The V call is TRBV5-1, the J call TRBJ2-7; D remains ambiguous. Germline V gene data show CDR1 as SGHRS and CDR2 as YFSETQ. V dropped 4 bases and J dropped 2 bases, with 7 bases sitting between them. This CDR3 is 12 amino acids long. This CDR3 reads CASSLGAYEQYF. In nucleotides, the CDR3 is TGCGCCAGCAGCCTTGGAGCCTACGAGCAGTACTTC.

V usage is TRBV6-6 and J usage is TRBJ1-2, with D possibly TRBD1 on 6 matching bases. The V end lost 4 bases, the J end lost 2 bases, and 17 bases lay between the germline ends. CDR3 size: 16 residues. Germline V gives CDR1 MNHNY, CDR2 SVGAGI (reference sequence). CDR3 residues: CASSSTGQSVNYGYTF. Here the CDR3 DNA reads TGTGCCAGCAGTTCCACCGGACAGTCGGTGAACTATGGCTACACCTTC.

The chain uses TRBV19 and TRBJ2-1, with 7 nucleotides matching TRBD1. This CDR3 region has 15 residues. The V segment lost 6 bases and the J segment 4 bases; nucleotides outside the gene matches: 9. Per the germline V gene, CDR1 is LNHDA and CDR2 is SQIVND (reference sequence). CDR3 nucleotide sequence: TGTGCCAGTAGAATGATCGACAGGGCATACAATGAGCAGTTCTTC. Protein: CASRMIDRAYNEQFF.

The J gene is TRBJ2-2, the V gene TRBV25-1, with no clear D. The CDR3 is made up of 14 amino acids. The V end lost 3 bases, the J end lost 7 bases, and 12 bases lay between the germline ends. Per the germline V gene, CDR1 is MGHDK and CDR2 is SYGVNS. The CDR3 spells CASSEVGSVGELFF. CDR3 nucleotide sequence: TGTGCCAGCAGTGAGGTCGGGTCGGTCGGGGAGCTGTTTTTT.

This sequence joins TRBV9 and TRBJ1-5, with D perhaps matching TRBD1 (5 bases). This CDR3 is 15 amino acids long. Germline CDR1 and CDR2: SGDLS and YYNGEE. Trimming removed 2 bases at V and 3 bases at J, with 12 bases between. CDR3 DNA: TGTGCCAGCAGCGTTCAAGGGGTTCTCAATCAGCCCCAGCATTTT. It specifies CASSVQGVLNQPQHF. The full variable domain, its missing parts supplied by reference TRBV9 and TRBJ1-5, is DSGVTQTPKHLITATGQRVTLRCSPRSGDLSVYWYQQSLDQGLQFLIQYYNGEERAKGNILERFSAQQFPDLHSELNLSSLELGDSALYFCASSVQGVLNQPQHFGDGTRLSIL.

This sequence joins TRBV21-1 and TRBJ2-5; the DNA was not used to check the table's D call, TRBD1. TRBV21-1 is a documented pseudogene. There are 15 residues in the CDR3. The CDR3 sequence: CASSKRGRSQETQYF. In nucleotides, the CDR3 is TGTGCCAGCAGCAAAAGGGGGCGGAGTCAAGAGACCCAGTACTTC.

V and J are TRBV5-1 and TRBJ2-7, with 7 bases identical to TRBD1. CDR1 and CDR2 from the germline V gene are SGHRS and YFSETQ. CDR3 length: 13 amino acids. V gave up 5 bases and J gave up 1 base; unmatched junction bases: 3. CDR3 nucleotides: TGCGCCAGCAGGGGGACAGCGTCCTACGAGCAGTACTTC. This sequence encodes CASRGTASYEQYF.

The CDR3 DNA reads TGCGCCTCCAGCTCGACTGGGGACACCATATATTTT. Its protein product is CASSSTGDTIYF. J is TRBJ1-3 and V is TRBV5-1; D unclear. Per germline, CDR1 SGHRS and CDR2 YFSETQ. V lost 10 bases and J 8 bases, leaving 16 bases between the germline ends. This CDR3 spans 12 amino acids.

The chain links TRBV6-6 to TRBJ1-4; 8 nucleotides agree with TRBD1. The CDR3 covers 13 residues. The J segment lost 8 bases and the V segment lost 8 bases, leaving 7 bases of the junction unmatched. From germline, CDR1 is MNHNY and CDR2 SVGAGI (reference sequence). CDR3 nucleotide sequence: TGTGCCAGCGGAGGACAGGGAAGAGAAAAACTGTTTTTT. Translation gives CASGGQGREKLFF.

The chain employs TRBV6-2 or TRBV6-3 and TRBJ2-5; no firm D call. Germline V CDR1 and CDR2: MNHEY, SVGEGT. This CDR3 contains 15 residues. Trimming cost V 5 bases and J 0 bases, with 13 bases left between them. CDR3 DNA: TGTGCCAGCAGTCACCGTGGACGGAACCAAGAGACCCAGTACTTC. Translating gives CASSHRGRNQETQYF.

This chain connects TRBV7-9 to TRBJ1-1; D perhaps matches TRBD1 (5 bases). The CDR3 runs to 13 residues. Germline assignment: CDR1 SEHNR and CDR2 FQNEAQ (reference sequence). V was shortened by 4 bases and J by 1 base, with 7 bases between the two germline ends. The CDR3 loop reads CASSSTGNTEAFF. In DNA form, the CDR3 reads TGTGCCAGCAGCTCAACAGGGAACACTGAAGCTTTCTTT.

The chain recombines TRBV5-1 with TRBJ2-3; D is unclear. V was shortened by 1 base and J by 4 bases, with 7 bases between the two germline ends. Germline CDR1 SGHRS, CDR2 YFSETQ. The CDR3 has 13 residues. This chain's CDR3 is CASSLRAADTQYF. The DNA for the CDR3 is TGCGCCAGCAGCTTGCGGGCCGCAGATACGCAGTATTTT.

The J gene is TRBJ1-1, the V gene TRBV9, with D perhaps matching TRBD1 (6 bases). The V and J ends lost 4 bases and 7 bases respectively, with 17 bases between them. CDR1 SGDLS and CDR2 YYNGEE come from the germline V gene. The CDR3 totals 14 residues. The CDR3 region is CASSSRGHRDEAFF. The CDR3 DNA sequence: TGTGCCAGCAGCTCCCGGGGCCACAGGGATGAAGCTTTCTTT.